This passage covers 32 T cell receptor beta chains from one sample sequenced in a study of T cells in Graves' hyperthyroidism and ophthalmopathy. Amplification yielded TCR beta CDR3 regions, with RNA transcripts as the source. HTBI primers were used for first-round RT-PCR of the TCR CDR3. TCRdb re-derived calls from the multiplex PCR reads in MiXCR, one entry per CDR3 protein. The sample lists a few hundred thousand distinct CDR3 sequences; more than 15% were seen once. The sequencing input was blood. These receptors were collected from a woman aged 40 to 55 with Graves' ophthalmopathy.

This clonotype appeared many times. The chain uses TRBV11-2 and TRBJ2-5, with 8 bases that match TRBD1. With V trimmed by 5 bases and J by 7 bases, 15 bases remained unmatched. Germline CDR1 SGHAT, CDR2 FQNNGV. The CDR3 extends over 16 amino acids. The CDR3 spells CASSPPGAGGRGTQYF. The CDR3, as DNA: TGTGCCAGCAGCCCCCCGGGGGCAGGGGGCAGGGGGACCCAGTACTTC.

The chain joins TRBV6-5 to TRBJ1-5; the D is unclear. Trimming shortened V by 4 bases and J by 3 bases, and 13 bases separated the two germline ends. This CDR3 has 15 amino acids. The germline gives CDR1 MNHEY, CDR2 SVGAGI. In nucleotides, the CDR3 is TGTGCCAGCAGTTGGTACACCTTGGCCAATCAGCCCCAGCATTTT. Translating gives CASSWYTLANQPQHF.

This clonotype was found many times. The DNA for the CDR3 is TGTGCCAGCAGTTTATGGGGACAGGGGGCAGGTGAAGCTTTCTTT. Protein sequence: CASSLWGQGAGEAFF. V and J are TRBV28 and TRBJ1-1; TRBD1 matches 12 bases. Germline CDR1 reads MDHEN; CDR2 reads SYDVKM. The CDR3 consists of 15 residues. V shed 0 bases and J 7 bases; nucleotides not matched to a gene: 3.

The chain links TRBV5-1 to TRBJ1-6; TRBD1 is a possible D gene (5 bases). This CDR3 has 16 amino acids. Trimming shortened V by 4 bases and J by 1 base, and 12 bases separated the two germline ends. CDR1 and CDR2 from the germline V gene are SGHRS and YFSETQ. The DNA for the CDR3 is TGCGCCAGCAGCCCGTCCGGGGGTTCCTATAATTCACCCCTCCACTTT. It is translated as CASSPSGGSYNSPLHF.

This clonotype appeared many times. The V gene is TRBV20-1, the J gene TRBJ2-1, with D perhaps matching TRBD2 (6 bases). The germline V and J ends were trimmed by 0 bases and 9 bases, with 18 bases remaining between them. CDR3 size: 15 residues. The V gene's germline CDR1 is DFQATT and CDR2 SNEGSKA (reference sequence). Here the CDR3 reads CSARDVGGASSEQFF. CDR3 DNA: TGCAGTGCTAGAGATGTCGGCGGGGCTTCCTCTGAGCAGTTCTTC.

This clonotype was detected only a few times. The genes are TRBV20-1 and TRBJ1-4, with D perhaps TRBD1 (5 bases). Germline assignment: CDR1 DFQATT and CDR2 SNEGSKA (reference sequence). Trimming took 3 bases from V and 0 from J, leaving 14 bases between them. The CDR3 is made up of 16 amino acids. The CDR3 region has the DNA TGCAGTGCTAGTCCCAGGGCCACTTCAACTAATGAAAAACTGTTTTTT. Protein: CSASPRATSTNEKLFF.

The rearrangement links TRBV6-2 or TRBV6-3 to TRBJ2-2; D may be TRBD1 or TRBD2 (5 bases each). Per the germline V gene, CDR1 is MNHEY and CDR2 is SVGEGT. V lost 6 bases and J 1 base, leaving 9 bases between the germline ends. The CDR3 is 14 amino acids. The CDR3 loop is CASRRDGNTGELFF. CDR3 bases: TGTGCCAGCAGGAGGGACGGGAACACCGGGGAGCTGTTTTTT.

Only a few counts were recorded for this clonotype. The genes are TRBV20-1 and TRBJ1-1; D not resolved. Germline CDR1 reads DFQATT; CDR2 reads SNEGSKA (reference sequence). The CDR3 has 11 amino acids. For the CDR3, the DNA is TGCAGGGTTACTAGAGGCACTGAAGCTTTCTTT. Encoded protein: CRVTRGTEAFF.

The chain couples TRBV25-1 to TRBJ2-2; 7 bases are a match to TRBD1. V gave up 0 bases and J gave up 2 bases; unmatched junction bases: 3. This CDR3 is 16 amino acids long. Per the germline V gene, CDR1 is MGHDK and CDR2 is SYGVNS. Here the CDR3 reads CASSEYRTGNTGELFF. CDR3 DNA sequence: TGTGCCAGCAGTGAATACAGGACAGGAAACACCGGGGAGCTGTTTTTT.

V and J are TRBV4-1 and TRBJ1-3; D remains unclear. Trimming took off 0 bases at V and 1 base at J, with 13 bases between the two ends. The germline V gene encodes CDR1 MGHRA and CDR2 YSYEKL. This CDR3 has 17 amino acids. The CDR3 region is CASSQDHGSFSGNTIYF. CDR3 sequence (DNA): TGCGCCAGCAGCCAAGATCATGGCAGTTTTTCTGGAAACACCATATATTTT.

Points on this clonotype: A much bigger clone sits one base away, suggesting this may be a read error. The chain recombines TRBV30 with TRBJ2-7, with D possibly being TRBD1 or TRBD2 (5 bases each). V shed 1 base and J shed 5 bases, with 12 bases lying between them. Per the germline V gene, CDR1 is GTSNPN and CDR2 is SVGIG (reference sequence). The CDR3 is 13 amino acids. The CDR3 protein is CAWSAGRAHEQYF. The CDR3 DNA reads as TGTGCCTGGAGTGCGGGACGAGCCCACGAGCAGTACTTC.

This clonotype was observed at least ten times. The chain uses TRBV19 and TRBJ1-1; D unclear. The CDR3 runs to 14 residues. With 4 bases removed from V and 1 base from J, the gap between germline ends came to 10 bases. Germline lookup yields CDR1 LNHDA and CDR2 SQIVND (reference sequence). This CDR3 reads CASSTHGWNTEAFF. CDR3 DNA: TGTGCCAGTAGTACCCACGGTTGGAACACTGAAGCTTTCTTT.

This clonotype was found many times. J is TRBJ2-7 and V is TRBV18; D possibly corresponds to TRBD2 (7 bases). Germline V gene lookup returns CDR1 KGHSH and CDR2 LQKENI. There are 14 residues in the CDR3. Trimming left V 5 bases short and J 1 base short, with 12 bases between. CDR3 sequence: CASSGGGSSYEQYF. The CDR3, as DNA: TGTGCCAGCTCAGGGGGCGGGAGTTCCTACGAGCAGTACTTC.

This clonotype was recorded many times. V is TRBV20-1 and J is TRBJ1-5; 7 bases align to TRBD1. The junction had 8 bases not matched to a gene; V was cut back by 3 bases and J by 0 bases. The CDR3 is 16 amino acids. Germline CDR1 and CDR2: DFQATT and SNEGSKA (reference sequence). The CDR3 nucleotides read TGCAGTGCTAGTACAGGGGTCCTCTATAGCAATCAGCCCCAGCATTTT. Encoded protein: CSASTGVLYSNQPQHF.

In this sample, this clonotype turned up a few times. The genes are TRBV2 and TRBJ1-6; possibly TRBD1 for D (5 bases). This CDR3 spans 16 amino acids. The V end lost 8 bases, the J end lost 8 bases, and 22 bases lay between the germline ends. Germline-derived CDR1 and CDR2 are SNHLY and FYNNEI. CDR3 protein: CASWGAGTVADSPLHF. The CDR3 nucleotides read TGTGCCAGCTGGGGCGCCGGGACGGTCGCGGATTCACCCCTCCACTTT. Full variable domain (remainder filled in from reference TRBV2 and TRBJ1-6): EPEVTQTPSHQVTQMGQEVILRCVPISNHLYFYWYRQILGQKVEFLVSFYNNEISEKSEIFDDQFSVERPDGSNFTLKIRSTKLEDSAMYFCASWGAGTVADSPLHFGNGTRLTVT.

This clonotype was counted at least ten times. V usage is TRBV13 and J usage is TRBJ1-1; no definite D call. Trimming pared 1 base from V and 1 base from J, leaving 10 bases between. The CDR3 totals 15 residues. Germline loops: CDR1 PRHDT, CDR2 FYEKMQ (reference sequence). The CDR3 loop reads CASSLEPEENTEAFF. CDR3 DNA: TGTGCCAGCAGCTTAGAACCAGAAGAGAACACTGAAGCTTTCTTT.

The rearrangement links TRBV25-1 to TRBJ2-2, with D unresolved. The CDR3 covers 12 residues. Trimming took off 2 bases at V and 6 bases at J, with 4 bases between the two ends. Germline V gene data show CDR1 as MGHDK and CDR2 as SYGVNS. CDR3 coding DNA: TGTGCCAGCAGTGAACATCCCGGGGAGCTGTTTTTT. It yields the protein CASSEHPGELFF.

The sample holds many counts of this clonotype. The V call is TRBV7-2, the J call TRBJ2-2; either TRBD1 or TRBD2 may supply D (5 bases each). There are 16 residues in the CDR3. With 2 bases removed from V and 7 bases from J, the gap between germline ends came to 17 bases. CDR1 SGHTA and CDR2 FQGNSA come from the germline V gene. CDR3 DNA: TGTGCCAGCAGCTTAAGGGGACCCATAGGTGGCGGGGAGCTGTTTTTT. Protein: CASSLRGPIGGGELFF.

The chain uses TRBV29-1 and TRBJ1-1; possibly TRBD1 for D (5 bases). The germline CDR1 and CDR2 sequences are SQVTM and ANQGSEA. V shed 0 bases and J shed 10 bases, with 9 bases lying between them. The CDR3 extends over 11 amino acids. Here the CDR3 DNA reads TGCAGCGTTGAAGATTGGGGGACAGCTTTCTTT. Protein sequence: CSVEDWGTAFF.

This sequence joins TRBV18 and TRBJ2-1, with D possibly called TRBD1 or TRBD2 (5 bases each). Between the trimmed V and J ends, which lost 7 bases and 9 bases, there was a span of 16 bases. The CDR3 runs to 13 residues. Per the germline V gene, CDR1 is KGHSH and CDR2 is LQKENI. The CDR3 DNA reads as TGTGCCAGCTTGGGGACGTGGAGCACTGAGCAGTTCTTC. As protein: CASLGTWSTEQFF.

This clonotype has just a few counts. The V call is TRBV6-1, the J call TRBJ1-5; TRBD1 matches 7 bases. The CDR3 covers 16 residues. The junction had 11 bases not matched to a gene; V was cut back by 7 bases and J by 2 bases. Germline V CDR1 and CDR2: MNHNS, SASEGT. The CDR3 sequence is CASTDGPQGGNQPQHF. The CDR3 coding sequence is TGTGCCAGCACCGACGGACCCCAGGGGGGCAATCAGCCCCAGCATTTT.

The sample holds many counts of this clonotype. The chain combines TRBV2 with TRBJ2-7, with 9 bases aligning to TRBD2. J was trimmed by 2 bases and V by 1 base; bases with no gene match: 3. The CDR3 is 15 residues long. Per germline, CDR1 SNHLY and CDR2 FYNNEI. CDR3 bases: TGTGCCAGCAGTGAAGAGGGACTAGCAACCTACGAGCAGTACTTC. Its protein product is CASSEEGLATYEQYF.

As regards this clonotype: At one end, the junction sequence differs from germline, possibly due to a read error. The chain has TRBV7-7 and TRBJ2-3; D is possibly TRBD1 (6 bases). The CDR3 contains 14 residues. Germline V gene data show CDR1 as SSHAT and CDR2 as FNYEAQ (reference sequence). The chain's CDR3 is CASSQGLVSDTQYF. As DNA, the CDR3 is TGTGCTAGCAGCCAGGGGCTCGTGTCAGATACGCAGTATTTT.

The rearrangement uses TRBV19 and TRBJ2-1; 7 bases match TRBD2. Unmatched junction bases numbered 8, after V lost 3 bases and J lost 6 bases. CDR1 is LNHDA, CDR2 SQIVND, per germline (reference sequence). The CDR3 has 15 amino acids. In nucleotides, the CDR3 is TGTGCCAGTAGTATTAAGACGGGAGGCTGCAATGAGCAGTTCTTC. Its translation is CASSIKTGGCNEQFF.

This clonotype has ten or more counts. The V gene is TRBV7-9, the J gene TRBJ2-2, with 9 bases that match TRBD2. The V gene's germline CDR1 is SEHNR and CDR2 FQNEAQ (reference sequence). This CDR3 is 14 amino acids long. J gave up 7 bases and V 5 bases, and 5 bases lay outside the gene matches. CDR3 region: CASSGGLAGGELFF. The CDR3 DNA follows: TGTGCCAGCAGCGGGGGACTAGCTGGCGGGGAGCTGTTTTTT.

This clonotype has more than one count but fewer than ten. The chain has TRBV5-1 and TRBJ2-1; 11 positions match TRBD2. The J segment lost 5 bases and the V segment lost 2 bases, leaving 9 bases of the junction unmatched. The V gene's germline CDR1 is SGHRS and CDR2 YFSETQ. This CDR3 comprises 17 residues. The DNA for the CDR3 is TGCGCCAGCAGCTTAGAGTTAGCGGGGGGGGCAAACAATGAGCAGTTCTTC. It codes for CASSLELAGGANNEQFF. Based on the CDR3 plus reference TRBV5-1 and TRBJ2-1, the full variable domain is KAGVTQTPRYLIKTRGQQVTLSCSPISGHRSVSWYQQTPGQGLQFLFEYFSETQRNKGNFPGRFSGRQFSNSRSEMNVSTLELGDSALYLCASSLELAGGANNEQFFGPGTRLTVL.

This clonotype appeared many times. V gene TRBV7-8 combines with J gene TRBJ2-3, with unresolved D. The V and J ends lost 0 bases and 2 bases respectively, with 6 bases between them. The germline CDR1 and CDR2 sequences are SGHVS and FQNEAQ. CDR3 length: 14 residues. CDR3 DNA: TGTGCCAGCAGCTTAGCTCTTTTCACAGATACGCAGTATTTT. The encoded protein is CASSLALFTDTQYF.

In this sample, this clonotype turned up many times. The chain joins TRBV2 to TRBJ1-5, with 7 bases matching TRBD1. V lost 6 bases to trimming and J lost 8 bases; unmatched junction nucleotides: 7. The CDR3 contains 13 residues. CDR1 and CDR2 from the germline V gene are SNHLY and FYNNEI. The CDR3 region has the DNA TGTGCCAGCAGGGGACAGTCGATAGAGCCCCAGCATTTT. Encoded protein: CASRGQSIEPQHF.

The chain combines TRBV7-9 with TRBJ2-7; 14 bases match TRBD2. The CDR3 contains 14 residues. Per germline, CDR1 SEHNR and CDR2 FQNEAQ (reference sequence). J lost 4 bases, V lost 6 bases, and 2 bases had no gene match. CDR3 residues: CASRTSGRVYEQYF. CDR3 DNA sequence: TGTGCCAGCAGGACTAGCGGGAGGGTTTACGAGCAGTACTTC.

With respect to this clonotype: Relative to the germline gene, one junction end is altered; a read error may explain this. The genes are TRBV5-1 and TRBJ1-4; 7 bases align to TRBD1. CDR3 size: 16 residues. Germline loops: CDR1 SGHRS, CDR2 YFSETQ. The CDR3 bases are TGTGCCAGCAGCTTGTCTCCGGGACAGCCGAATGGAAAACTGTTTTTT. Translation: CASSLSPGQPNGKLFF.

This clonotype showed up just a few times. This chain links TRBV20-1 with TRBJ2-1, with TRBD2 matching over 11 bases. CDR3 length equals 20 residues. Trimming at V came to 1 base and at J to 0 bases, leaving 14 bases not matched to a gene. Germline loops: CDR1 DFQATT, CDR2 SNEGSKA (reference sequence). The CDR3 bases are TGCAGTGCTAGAGGGGTAGCGGGAGGGACCTCCGGCCACTCCTACAATGAGCAGTTCTTC. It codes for CSARGVAGGTSGHSYNEQFF.

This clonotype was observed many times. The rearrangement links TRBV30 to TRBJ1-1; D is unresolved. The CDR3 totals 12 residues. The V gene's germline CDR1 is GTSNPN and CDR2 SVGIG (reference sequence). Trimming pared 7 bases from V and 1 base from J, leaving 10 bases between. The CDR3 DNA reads TGTGCCTCAGATTTGGGGAACACTGAAGCTTTCTTT. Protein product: CASDLGNTEAFF.